These T cell receptor beta chains were read from a single sample in a study of T cell responses to AZD1222 COVID-19 vaccine. Repertoires were generated with immunoSEQ multiplex PCR, while TCRdb's copy carries only in-frame clones and drops some. The table has 120,000 or so clones, 85% to 90% seen once. Sample: peripheral blood, taken on day 0 of AZD1222 vaccination. The receptors were gathered from an adult in good health. Both conserved end residues are part of each CDR3. A D gene is named only where the DNA matches it firmly. Size is stated for part of the rows, as once, few or many counts, or as a class when the clone is expanded.

TRBV6-6	.	.	TRBJ1-4	CASSPEEGNEKLFF	TGTGCCAGCAGCCCCGAGGAGGGTAATGAAAAACTGTTTTTT
TRBV7-3	.	.	TRBJ2-7	CASSSQPPYEQYF	TGTGCCAGCAGCTCCCAGCCCCCCTACGAGCAGTACTTC
TRBV10-3	.	.	TRBJ2-5	CAISDVGETQYF	TGTGCCATCAGTGATGTTGGCGAGACCCAGTACTTC
TRBV6-5	.	.	TRBJ2-1	CASSTFGGAYNEQFF	TGTGCCAGTTCAACTTTCGGGGGTGCCTACAATGAGCAGTTCTTC
TRBV7-2	.	.	TRBJ2-1	CASSLLNEQFF	TGTGCCAGCAGCTTACTGAATGAGCAGTTCTTC
TRBV19	.	.	TRBJ2-2	CASSISTDANTGELFF	TGTGCCAGTAGTATATCGACGGATGCGAACACCGGGGAGCTGTTTTTT
TRBV28	once	.	TRBJ1-2	CASSLNDNYGYTF	TGTGCCAGCAGTTTAAACGATAACTATGGCTACACCTTC
TRBV5-4	.	.	TRBJ1-2	CASSATGGLGGNYGYTF	TGTGCCAGCAGCGCCACGGGAGGATTAGGGGGAAACTATGGCTACACCTTC
TRBV6-5	.	.	TRBJ1-1	CASMGWVRGTEAFF	TGTGCCAGCATGGGGTGGGTCCGAGGCACTGAAGCTTTCTTT
TRBV18	.	TRBD1	TRBJ2-3	CASSPRDRVTDTQYF	TGTGCCAGCTCACCCCGGGACAGGGTGACAGATACGCAGTATTTT
TRBV25-1	.	.	TRBJ2-1	CASHPVITSTPAYNEQFF	TGTGCCAGCCACCCAGTTATCACTAGCACTCCGGCCTACAATGAGCAGTTCTTC
TRBV6-5	.	TRBD2	TRBJ2-2	CASSRPSGIGELFF	TGTGCCAGCAGCCGCCCTAGCGGTATCGGGGAGCTGTTTTTT
TRBV6-5	.	TRBD1	TRBJ1-5	CASRTTGGRQPQHF	TGTGCCAGCAGGACCACAGGGGGCAGGCAGCCCCAGCATTTT
TRBV7-7	once	.	TRBJ1-1	CASSLTENTEAFF	TGTGCTAGCAGCTTGACGGAGAACACTGAAGCTTTCTTT